Listed below are T cell receptor beta chains from one sample, sequenced in a study of blood T cells in healthy people across ages. Each CDR3 protein gets one entry after TCRdb re-called the 5' RACE reads with MiXCR. The sample carries about 780,000 distinct CDR3 sequences, around 25% recorded once. This same sample was also part of a study on T cells of mothers and their children.

The sample taken for sequencing was blood. These receptors all come from a boy younger than 18 in good health. Each CDR3 is given with its conserved first and last residue. A D gene is named only where the DNA matches it firmly. Rows may omit the clone size; those that give it use once, few, many or a size class.

TRBJ2-5	NA	NA	TRBV19	CASSSPRGRETQYF	TGTGCCAGTAGTAGCCCTCGGGGACGAGAGACCCAGTACTTC
TRBJ2-5	TRBD2	NA	TRBV10-3	CAIRPGLAGAETQYF	TGTGCCATCAGACCCGGACTAGCGGGGGCAGAGACCCAGTACTTC
TRBJ2-3	TRBD2	NA	TRBV6-4	CASSDSASGGDTQYF	TGTGCCAGCAGTGACTCAGCTAGCGGGGGCGATACGCAGTATTTT
TRBJ2-5	TRBD1	few	TRBV7-9	CASSLSTGGESFF	TGTGCCAGCAGCTTAAGTACAGGGGGCGAGTCGTTCTTC
TRBJ2-1	TRBD1	few	TRBV6-6	CASILQGASYNEQFF	TGTGCCAGCATCTTACAGGGGGCCTCCTACAATGAGCAGTTCTTC
TRBJ2-1	NA	once	TRBV21-1	CASSNCVRVQPLYNEQFF	TGTGCCAGCAGCAATTGTGTCAGGGTCCAACCTTTGTACAATGAGCAGTTCTTC
TRBJ1-1	NA	NA	TRBV12-3/TRBV12-4	CASSFEDLEAFF	TGTGCCAGCAGTTTTGAGGACCTTGAAGCTTTCTTT
TRBJ1-5	TRBD1	few	TRBV10-3	CAISGGGQGNQPQHF	TGTGCCATCAGTGGGGGAGGACAGGGCAATCAGCCCCAGCATTTT
TRBJ1-1	NA	few	TRBV27	CTSSLSALGQLEAFF	TGCACCAGCAGTTTATCGGCCCTGGGGCAGCTTGAAGCTTTCTTT
TRBJ1-5	NA	NA	TRBV4-2	CASSQDETLGGPQHF	TGTGCCAGCAGCCAAGATGAAACGCTTGGGGGGCCCCAGCATTTT
TRBJ2-1	NA	few	TRBV2	CASRGLTASSYNEQFF	TGTGCCAGCAGGGGCCTCACGGCGAGCTCCTACAATGAGCAGTTCTTC
TRBJ1-2	TRBD1	NA	TRBV7-6	CASSLGEGAIGYTF	TGTGCCAGCAGCTTAGGGGAGGGGGCGATCGGCTACACCTTC
TRBJ1-2	NA	few	TRBV5-6	CASSHRPTWTLPGDYTF	TGTGCCAGCAGCCACAGACCGACCTGGACCCTTCCGGGAGACTACACCTTC
TRBJ2-7	TRBD1	many	TRBV5-1	CASRQDRVGYEQYF	TGCGCCAGCAGGCAGGACAGGGTTGGATACGAGCAGTACTTC
TRBJ2-3	NA	few	TRBV5-6	CASSLVVDTDTQYF	TGTGCCAGCAGCTTGGTTGTGGACACAGATACGCAGTATTTT
TRBJ2-5	NA	few	TRBV20-1	CSARVEGGGETQYF	TGCAGTGCTAGAGTAGAGGGGGGAGGAGAGACCCAGTACTTC
TRBJ2-5	NA	few	TRBV10-3	CATSPIFETQYF	TGTGCCACCTCCCCCATTTTCGAGACCCAGTACTTC
TRBJ1-2	TRBD1	NA	TRBV9	CASSAQTGGGRTNYGYTF	TGTGCCAGCAGCGCCCAAACAGGGGGCGGGAGAACTAACTATGGCTACACCTTC
TRBJ1-2	TRBD1	NA	TRBV27	CASSVSRTGLGYTF	TGTGCCAGCAGTGTATCTCGGACAGGTTTAGGCTACACCTTC